The 21 T cell receptor beta chains below were found in one sample sequenced in a study of PD-1 blockade in mismatch repair-deficient tumors. Data came from immunoSEQ multiplex PCR; TCRdb stores just in-frame clones and leaves some out. The sample lists more than 50,000 clones; 88% were seen once. The specimen was peripheral blood, collected 52 weeks after starting pembrolizumab. The source is an adult with mismatch repair-deficient cancer.

V gene TRBV4-1 combines with J gene TRBJ1-5, with a tentative D call TRBD1 (6 bases). The CDR3 sequence is 16 residues long. V dropped 4 bases and J dropped 6 bases, with 19 bases sitting between them. CDR1 is MGHRA, CDR2 YSYEKL, per germline. The CDR3 protein is CASSRGWKGVLQPQHF. DNA for the CDR3: TGCGCCAGCAGCCGGGGGTGGAAGGGGGTGCTTCAGCCCCAGCATTTT.

The CDR3 spells CASSVGAGGPYNEQFF. CDR3 sequence (DNA): TGTGCCAGCAGCGTTGGAGCGGGAGGGCCCTACAATGAGCAGTTCTTC. V is TRBV9 and J is TRBJ2-1, with 10 bases matching TRBD2. J gave up 2 bases and V 2 bases, and 4 bases lay outside the gene matches. Germline V gene lookup returns CDR1 SGDLS and CDR2 YYNGEE. This CDR3 is 16 amino acids long.

The CDR3 nucleotides are TGCGCCAGCAGCTGGGACGGTCGGGAGACCCAGTACTTC. Its translation: CASSWDGRETQYF. This chain links TRBV5-1 with TRBJ2-5, with D perhaps matching TRBD1 or TRBD2 (5 bases each). CDR1 and CDR2 (germline): SGHRS, YFSETQ. This CDR3 has 13 residues. The V gene lost 3 bases and the J gene lost 5 bases, with 11 bases spanning the gap.

This chain connects TRBV29-1 to TRBJ1-2, with D uncertain. Trimming pared 4 bases from V and 8 bases from J, leaving 17 bases between. Germline CDR1 reads SQVTM; CDR2 reads ANQGSEA. The CDR3 loop spans 13 amino acids. The CDR3 DNA follows: TGCAGCGTTGTCACAGCAACCGGGAGGGGCTACACCTTC. Protein product: CSVVTATGRGYTF. Filled out from reference TRBV29-1 and TRBJ1-2, the complete variable domain reads SAVISQKPSRDICQRGTSLTIQCQVDSQVTMMFWYRQQPGQSLTLIATANQGSEATYESGFVIDKFPISRPNLTFSTLTVSNMSPEDSSIYLCSVVTATGRGYTFGSGTRLTVV.

The chain has TRBV28 and TRBJ2-7; 8 bases line up with TRBD1. CDR3 length equals 15 residues. Germline CDR1 MDHEN, CDR2 SYDVKM. V lost 6 bases, J lost 3 bases, and 10 bases stayed unmatched. The CDR3, as DNA: TGTGCCAGCAGAGGTATGGGACAGGCCTTCTACGAGCAGTACTTC. Protein: CASRGMGQAFYEQYF.

This chain links TRBV5-1 with TRBJ1-1; tentatively, D is TRBD1 (5 bases). The CDR3 is 17 amino acids. V was trimmed by 0 bases and J by 2 bases, leaving 17 bases between them. Germline lookup yields CDR1 SGHRS and CDR2 YFSETQ. Here the CDR3 reads CASSLVGGRSSNTEAFF. The CDR3 coding sequence is TGCGCCAGCAGCTTGGTGGGGGGTAGGTCATCTAACACTGAAGCTTTCTTT.

V and J are TRBV7-9 and TRBJ2-3; tentatively, D is TRBD2 (6 bases). CDR3 length: 14 amino acids. Trimming left V 5 bases short and J 2 bases short, with 11 bases between. The germline CDR1 and CDR2 sequences are SEHNR and FQNEAQ (reference sequence). The CDR3 spells CASSGRENTDTQYF. CDR3 sequence (DNA): TGTGCCAGCAGCGGACGGGAGAACACAGATACGCAGTATTTT.

This clone was seen more than once but under ten times. The chain couples TRBV7-8 to TRBJ2-7; D not resolved. Germline V gene sequence: CDR1 SGHVS, CDR2 FQNEAQ. This CDR3 spans 15 amino acids. Trimming pared 3 bases from V and 5 bases from J, leaving 17 bases between. The CDR3: CASSFSVSSGHEQYF. The CDR3 bases are TGTGCCAGCAGCTTTAGTGTTAGTTCGGGCCACGAGCAGTACTTC.

V usage is TRBV27 and J usage is TRBJ2-3, with 9 bases lining up with TRBD1. Trimming at V came to 7 bases and at J to 6 bases, leaving 11 bases not matched to a gene. This CDR3 has 15 amino acids. Germline CDR1 reads MNHEY; CDR2 reads SMNVEV (reference sequence). This CDR3 is CASTSGTGWGDTQYF. CDR3 nucleotides: TGTGCCAGCACCTCCGGGACAGGGTGGGGGGATACGCAGTATTTT.

The chain couples TRBV11-3 to TRBJ2-7; D uncertain. CDR1 and CDR2 from the germline V gene are SGHNT and YENEEA. Trimming cost V 2 bases and J 2 bases, with 13 bases left between them. CDR3 length: 15 residues. The CDR3 DNA reads as TGTGCCAGCAGCTTATCAGGCCCGCTTACCTACGAGCAGTACTTC. Amino acids: CASSLSGPLTYEQYF.

The V gene is TRBV11-2, the J gene TRBJ2-7; TRBD2 matches 12 bases. The J segment lost 3 bases and the V segment lost 3 bases, leaving 6 bases of the junction unmatched. The CDR3 has 16 residues. Germline CDR1 and CDR2: SGHAT and FQNNGV. The CDR3 here is CASSFPTSGSLYEQYF. CDR3 nucleotides: TGTGCCAGCAGCTTCCCGACTAGCGGGAGTCTCTACGAGCAGTACTTC.

The chain is built from TRBV27 and TRBJ2-6; D remains ambiguous. Trimming removed 6 bases from V and 0 bases from J, with 3 bases in between. Germline V gene lookup returns CDR1 MNHEY and CDR2 SMNVEV (reference sequence). The CDR3 has 13 residues. The CDR3 region has the DNA TGTGCCAGCAGAAGCTCTGGGGCCAACGTCCTGACTTTC. It yields the protein CASRSSGANVLTF.

The rearrangement joins TRBV27 to TRBJ2-7, with D tentatively TRBD1 (5 bases). Between the trimmed V and J ends, which lost 4 bases and 2 bases, there was a span of 24 bases. The CDR3 covers 18 residues. CDR1 and CDR2 from the germline V gene are MNHEY and SMNVEV (reference sequence). In nucleotides, the CDR3 is TGTGCCAGCAGTTGGAAGCACACCGCAGGGTCCGGTCCCTACGAGCAGTACTTC. Its translation: CASSWKHTAGSGPYEQYF.

The rearrangement uses TRBV6-1 and TRBJ1-2, with TRBD1 matching 7 bases. Germline assignment: CDR1 MNHNS and CDR2 SASEGT. V shed 1 base, J shed 8 bases, and the junction held 10 bases outside the gene matches. CDR3 size: 15 residues. CDR3 nucleotides: TGTGCCAGCAGTGAAGATGGACAGGACGATAGAGGCTACACCTTC. It is translated as CASSEDGQDDRGYTF.

The V call is TRBV5-1, the J call TRBJ2-7; 8 nucleotides line up with TRBD1. The CDR3 sequence is 15 residues long. CDR1 and CDR2 (germline): SGHRS, YFSETQ. J gave up 12 bases and V 4 bases, and 18 bases lay outside the gene matches. In DNA form, the CDR3 reads TGCGCCAGCAGCCTTTCCTCCGGGACAGGAGGTCTCTCGTACTTC. As protein: CASSLSSGTGGLSYF. The whole variable domain, filled in from reference TRBV5-1 and TRBJ2-7, reads KAGVTQTPRYLIKTRGQQVTLSCSPISGHRSVSWYQQTPGQGLQFLFEYFSETQRNKGNFPGRFSGRQFSNSRSEMNVSTLELGDSALYLCASSLSSGTGGLSYFGPGTRLTVT.

The rearrangement uses TRBV27 and TRBJ2-2, with 7 bases lining up with TRBD2. CDR1 is MNHEY and CDR2 is SMNVEV in the germline V gene (reference sequence). V trimming: 5 bases; J trimming: 6 bases; junction bases outside the gene matches: 12. This CDR3 comprises 16 residues. The CDR3 DNA sequence: TGTGCCAGCAGTCACCTTTTGTCTCGGGGGGCCGGGGAGCTGTTTTTT. Its protein is CASSHLLSRGAGELFF.

Remarks on this clone: Relative to the germline gene, one junction end is altered; a read error may explain this. V and J are TRBV2 and TRBJ1-2; D is ambiguous. Germline V gives CDR1 SNHLY, CDR2 FYNNEI. The CDR3 contains 12 residues. The CDR3, as DNA: TGTGCCAGCAGTGTGATAGACGGATTGGCCGGCTTC. Amino acids: CASSVIDGLAGF.

V and J are TRBV29-1 and TRBJ2-1; TRBD2 matches 9 bases. The V gene's germline CDR1 is SQVTM and CDR2 ANQGSEA. Unmatched junction bases numbered 5, after V lost 0 bases and J lost 2 bases. This CDR3 comprises 16 residues. CDR3 sequence reads: CSVEDLSSGTYNEQFF. CDR3 DNA sequence: TGCAGCGTTGAAGATCTATCTAGCGGGACCTACAATGAGCAGTTCTTC.

With regard to this clone: Other nucleotide sequences from this sample produce the same CDR3. The rearrangement uses TRBV7-9 and TRBJ2-7, with 12 bases aligning to TRBD2. V lost 5 bases, J lost 4 bases, and 12 bases stayed unmatched. The CDR3 covers 17 residues. The germline gives CDR1 SEHNR, CDR2 FQNEAQ (reference sequence). Here the CDR3 DNA reads TGTGCCAGCAGCATTCCGACTAGCGGGAGTTTTGTTTACGAGCAGTACTTC. This encodes CASSIPTSGSFVYEQYF.

The rearrangement joins TRBV5-1 to TRBJ2-1; TRBD2 matches at 10 bases. Trimming at V came to 2 bases and at J to 5 bases, leaving 1 base not matched to a gene. Germline CDR1 SGHRS, CDR2 YFSETQ. The CDR3 extends over 14 amino acids. CDR3 nucleotide sequence: TGCGCCAGCAGCTTTACTAGCGGGAACAATGAGCAGTTCTTC. Translating gives CASSFTSGNNEQFF.

This chain uses TRBV19 with TRBJ2-7; the match to TRBD2 covers 9 bases. The germline gives CDR1 LNHDA, CDR2 SQIVND (reference sequence). V gave up 5 bases and J gave up 4 bases; unmatched junction bases: 24. The CDR3 covers 20 residues. The CDR3 region has the DNA TGTGCCAGTAGTCCACACTTTTTGTCCTGGCGGGAGGGCCTTACGTACGAGCAGTACTTC. It translates to CASSPHFLSWREGLTYEQYF. Complete variable domain (other parts from reference TRBV19 and TRBJ2-7): DGGITQSPKYLFRKEGQNVTLSCEQNLNHDAMYWYRQDPGQGLRLIYYSQIVNDFQKGDIAEGYSVSREKKESFPLTVTSAQKNPTAFYLCASSPHFLSWREGLTYEQYFGPGTRLTVT.